One and the same sample provided the 11 T cell receptor beta chains below, sequenced in a study of technical replicates of blood from a few donors. Generated by immunoSEQ multiplex PCR, the TCRdb table keeps only in-frame clones and is missing some. The table lists about 16,000 clones, around nine tenths of them singletons, with approximately 12% in the top ten. Sequencing was done on a sample of PBMCs. These receptor sequences come from a human donor in good health.

The chain combines TRBV5-1 with TRBJ2-2, with D possibly being TRBD2 (5 bases). Germline V CDR1 and CDR2: SGHRS, YFSETQ. There are 15 residues in the CDR3. Between the trimmed V and J ends, which lost 0 bases and 5 bases, there was a span of 11 bases. The CDR3 loop reads CASSLGRGETGELFF. In nucleotides, the CDR3 is TGCGCCAGCAGCTTGGGTCGGGGAGAAACCGGGGAGCTGTTTTTT.

V is TRBV19 and J is TRBJ2-5; 7 bases map to TRBD2. Trimming took 9 bases from V and 4 from J; bases not matched to a gene: 8. The CDR3 consists of 13 residues. The germline gives CDR1 LNHDA, CDR2 SQIVND (reference sequence). The CDR3 sequence is CASRIREGETQYF. In nucleotides, the CDR3 is TGTGCCAGCCGAATCAGGGAGGGAGAGACCCAGTACTTC.

This chain connects TRBV5-1 to TRBJ1-4; TRBD1 matches at 10 bases. Trimming cost V 0 bases and J 4 bases; bases outside gene matches: 12. This CDR3 is 19 amino acids long. CDR1 and CDR2 from the germline V gene are SGHRS and YFSETQ. The CDR3 spells CASSLGPPDRGRGNEKLFF. Here the CDR3 DNA reads TGCGCCAGCAGCTTGGGACCCCCCGACAGGGGGCGCGGTAATGAAAAACTGTTTTTT.

The V and J genes are TRBV18 and TRBJ2-7; D possibly corresponds to TRBD2 (5 bases). Germline assignment: CDR1 KGHSH and CDR2 LQKENI. The CDR3 spans 13 residues. Between the trimmed V and J ends, which lost 4 bases and 6 bases, there was a span of 13 bases. The CDR3 here is CASSHSTTGEQYF. The CDR3 DNA sequence: TGTGCCAGCTCACATTCGACTACCGGCGAGCAGTACTTC. Full variable domain (rest looked up from reference TRBV18 and TRBJ2-7): NAGVMQNPRHLVRRRGQEARLRCSPMKGHSHVYWYRQLPEEGLKFMVYLQKENIIDESGMPKERFSAEFPKEGPSILRIQQVVRGDSAAYFCASSHSTTGEQYFGPGTRLTVT.

The chain recombines TRBV5-6 with TRBJ2-5; TRBD2 matches at 11 bases. J gave up 6 bases and V 4 bases, and 14 bases lay outside the gene matches. The CDR3 extends over 17 amino acids. Germline assignment: CDR1 SGHDT and CDR2 YYEEEE. CDR3 residues: CASSPQAGTSGEQTQYF. The CDR3 coding sequence is TGTGCCAGCAGCCCCCAGGCTGGGACTAGCGGAGAACAGACCCAGTACTTC.

Here the CDR3 DNA reads TGTGCCATCAGTGGGGCTTCTAGCGGGAGGGATAATGAGCAGTTCTTC. It is translated as CAISGASSGRDNEQFF. The gene calls are TRBV10-3 and TRBJ2-1; 12 positions match TRBD2. Trimming removed 4 bases from V and 7 bases from J; junction bases left unmatched: 8. The CDR3 consists of 16 residues. Germline-derived CDR1 and CDR2 are ENHRY and SYGVKD.

The V gene is TRBV18, the J gene TRBJ1-5, with D possibly matching TRBD1 (5 bases). The CDR3 length is 20 residues. In germline, CDR1 is KGHSH, CDR2 LQKENI. Trimming shortened V by 4 bases and J by 4 bases, and 29 bases separated the two germline ends. This CDR3 is CASSLMQTEDWSGGNQPQHF. CDR3 DNA sequence: TGTGCCAGCTCACTGATGCAGACGGAAGATTGGTCGGGGGGGAATCAGCCCCAGCATTTT.

This clone was seen just once. The rearrangement joins TRBV30 to TRBJ2-5; 9 bases map to TRBD1. The V and J ends lost 2 bases and 5 bases, in that order; junction bases with no gene match: 15. CDR1 and CDR2 from the germline V gene are GTSNPN and SVGIG (reference sequence). The CDR3 loop spans 17 amino acids. CDR3 sequence: CAWSSGGTGGAGETQYF. The DNA of the CDR3 is TGTGCCTGGAGTAGTGGGGGAACAGGGGGCGCTGGGGAGACCCAGTACTTC.

The V call is TRBV25-1, the J call TRBJ2-7; D may be TRBD2 (6 bases). The CDR3 spans 14 residues. Germline CDR1 is MGHDK and CDR2 is SYGVNS. Trimming shortened V by 6 bases and J by 0 bases, and 12 bases separated the two germline ends. DNA for the CDR3: TGTGCCAGCAGCCATAGCGGTGCCTCCTACGAGCAGTACTTC. It codes for CASSHSGASYEQYF.

The J gene is TRBJ1-2, the V gene TRBV7-6; D is ambiguous. Trimming took off 1 base at V and 8 bases at J, with 11 bases between the two ends. CDR3 length: 13 amino acids. CDR1 and CDR2 (germline): SGHVS, FNYEAQ. CDR3 loop: CASSLVTGVGYTF. The CDR3 nucleotides read TGTGCCAGCAGCTTAGTGACCGGGGTGGGCTACACCTTC.

This chain connects TRBV11-2 to TRBJ1-4, with TRBD1 matching over 9 bases. Germline V gene data show CDR1 as SGHAT and CDR2 as FQNNGV. The CDR3 is 15 amino acids. V was pared by 5 bases and J by 7 bases, with 8 bases of the junction left unmatched. CDR3 DNA: TGTGCCAGCAGCATAATACAGGGGGCGCCTGAAAAACTGTTTTTT. Protein sequence: CASSIIQGAPEKLFF.